This T cell receptor beta chain was sequenced in a study of blood T cell repertoires in COVID-19. Background on the study: Sample material is recorded as cDNA or gDNA derived from T cells, B-cell-depleted T cells, or PBMCs.

Data came from immunoSEQ multiplex PCR; TCRdb stores just in-frame clones and leaves some out. The table shows 45,000 to 70,000 clones, with 81% occurring only once. Trimming at V came to 2 bases and at J to 4 bases, leaving 4 bases not matched to a gene. The CDR3 has 15 amino acids. Germline CDR1 MNHEY, CDR2 SVGEGT. Sequencing used peripheral blood. The rearrangement joins TRBV6-2 or TRBV6-3 to TRBJ2-1, with 8 nucleotides matching TRBD2. The sequence derives from a woman of 80 years or more with active or convalescent COVID-19. CDR3 sequence: CASSYISGGYNEQFF. CDR3 in DNA: TGTGCCAGCAGTTACATCAGCGGGGGATACAATGAGCAGTTCTTC.